The 15 T cell receptor beta chains listed next were all sequenced from one sample in a study of shared clonotypes between healthy human individuals. Libraries were prepared by immunoSEQ multiplex PCR; TCRdb keeps only in-frame clonotypes and omits some of them. The data show over a million clones, with 95% to 99% seen just once and roughly 0.4% held by the top ten. What was sequenced was naive CD4+ T cells sorted from blood. Subset meaning: CD45RA+ positively selected. These receptors all stem from a man aged 25-40 years in good health.

Written as DNA, the CDR3 is TGTGCCAGCAGTTTACCACCCCCACTAAGCAATGAGCAGTTCTTC. Its protein is CASSLPPPLSNEQFF. The genes are TRBV28 and TRBJ2-1, with no clear D. The CDR3 covers 15 residues. Germline V CDR1 and CDR2: MDHEN, SYDVKM. Trimming removed 2 bases from V and 6 bases from J, with 14 bases in between.

This clone came up once. The chain couples TRBV5-8 to TRBJ1-2; 7 nucleotides align to TRBD1. Germline lookup yields CDR1 SGHTS and CDR2 YDEGEE. The CDR3 length is 12 residues. Trimming at V came to 6 bases and at J to 5 bases, leaving 4 bases not matched to a gene. CDR3 sequence (DNA): TGTGCCAGCACCCGGACAGGTTATGGCTACACCTTC. The encoded protein is CASTRTGYGYTF.

J is TRBJ2-5 and V is TRBV5-4, with 13 bases fitting TRBD2. CDR3 size: 16 residues. The V gene end was trimmed by 3 bases and the J gene end by 5 bases; junction bases not matched to a gene: 7. Per the germline V gene, CDR1 is SGHNT and CDR2 is YYREEE (reference sequence). This CDR3 reads CASSSRLAGGVETQYF. The CDR3 nucleotides are TGTGCCAGCAGCTCACGACTAGCGGGAGGAGTCGAGACCCAGTACTTC.

This chain connects TRBV25-1 to TRBJ1-3; D is unclear. Trimming took 5 bases from V and 4 from J, leaving 12 bases between them. Germline V gene sequence: CDR1 MGHDK, CDR2 SYGVNS. The CDR3 covers 14 residues. The CDR3 nucleotides read TGTGCCAGCAGTCACCCCCTGGGAGGAAACACCATATATTTT. This gives the protein CASSHPLGGNTIYF. Based on the CDR3 plus reference TRBV25-1 and TRBJ1-3, the full variable domain is EADIYQTPRYLVIGTGKKITLECSQTMGHDKMYWYQQDPGMELHLIHYSYGVNSTEKGDLSSESTVSRIRTEHFPLTLESARPSHTSQYLCASSHPLGGNTIYFGEGSWLTVV.

The chain joins TRBV28 to TRBJ2-1; D possibly uses TRBD1 or TRBD2 (6 bases each). Germline V gene sequence: CDR1 MDHEN, CDR2 SYDVKM. The CDR3 runs to 15 residues. Trimming took 7 bases from V and 2 from J, leaving 15 bases between them. The CDR3 sequence: CASILPGGAYNEQFF. CDR3 bases: TGTGCCAGCATCCTCCCCGGGGGCGCCTACAATGAGCAGTTCTTC.

The chain couples TRBV7-9 to TRBJ2-7, with TRBD1 identical over 8 bases. CDR1 SEHNR and CDR2 FQNEAQ come from the germline V gene (reference sequence). Trimming took 5 bases from V and 6 from J; bases not matched to a gene: 3. The CDR3 is 12 residues long. CDR3 sequence (DNA): TGTGCCAGCAGCCTCAGGGGGCTCGAGCAGTACTTC. It yields the protein CASSLRGLEQYF. The full variable domain, with the rest looked up from reference TRBV7-9 and TRBJ2-7, is DTGVSQNPRHKITKRGQNVTFRCDPISEHNRLYWYRQTLGQGPEFLTYFQNEAQLEKSRLLSDRFSAERPKGSFSTLEIQRTEQGDSAMYLCASSLRGLEQYFGPGTRLTVT.

Points on this clone: The same CDR3 can be traced to other DNA sequences in this sample. V is TRBV10-3 and J is TRBJ2-2; D is ambiguous. Trimming took off 3 bases at V and 5 bases at J, with 7 bases between the two ends. The CDR3 covers 13 residues. CDR1 is ENHRY and CDR2 is SYGVKD in the germline V gene. For the CDR3, the DNA is TGTGCCATCAGTGAAAGGGAAACCGGGGAGCTGTTTTTT. Encoded protein: CAISERETGELFF.

Concerning this clone: Relative to the germline gene, one junction end is altered; a read error may explain this. The chain is built from TRBV6-6 and TRBJ1-1, with D possibly matching TRBD1 (6 bases). Germline V lookup: CDR1 MNHNY, CDR2 SVGAGI (reference sequence). The CDR3 is 15 amino acids. The CDR3 sequence: CAISPGDTMNTEAFF. The CDR3 nucleotides read TGTGCCATCAGTCCAGGGGACACCATGAACACTGAAGCTTTCTTT.

The rearrangement links TRBV7-9 to TRBJ2-1; 9 bases are a match to TRBD1. Unmatched junction bases numbered 10, after V lost 5 bases and J lost 8 bases. CDR1 and CDR2 (germline): SEHNR, FQNEAQ (reference sequence). This CDR3 has 15 residues. CDR3 region: CASSITGTGLHEQFF. The CDR3 region has the DNA TGTGCCAGCAGCATCACGGGGACAGGGTTACATGAGCAGTTCTTC.

The CDR3 nucleotides read TGTGCCAGCAGCCGACCGGGGGGCCGCTATGGCTACACCTTC. Protein: CASSRPGGRYGYTF. The V and J genes are TRBV27 and TRBJ1-2; TRBD1 is a possible D gene (6 bases). The V gene's germline CDR1 is MNHEY and CDR2 SMNVEV (reference sequence). With 6 bases removed from V and 4 bases from J, the gap between germline ends came to 15 bases. This CDR3 contains 14 residues.

CDR3 loop: CASSQGNGWETQYF. The CDR3 DNA reads TGTGCCAGCAGCCAAGGGAACGGATGGGAGACCCAGTACTTC. The chain joins TRBV14 to TRBJ2-5; D is uncertain. This CDR3 region has 14 residues. V was clipped by 1 base and J by 5 bases, with 11 bases between them. Germline values: CDR1 SGHDN, CDR2 FVKESK.

In its sample, this clone was seen once. The rearrangement links TRBV27 to TRBJ1-2, with D tentatively TRBD1 (5 bases). V was trimmed by 3 bases and J by 8 bases, leaving 13 bases between them. This CDR3 is built from 13 residues. Germline assignment: CDR1 MNHEY and CDR2 SMNVEV (reference sequence). The CDR3 nucleotides read TGTGCCAGCAGTTTCAGGGATCAGAGGGGCTACACCTTC. Its protein is CASSFRDQRGYTF.

This chain connects TRBV18 to TRBJ2-3, with 8 bases lining up with TRBD1. The germline CDR1 and CDR2 sequences are KGHSH and LQKENI. This CDR3 has 17 amino acids. With V trimmed by 3 bases and J by 1 base, 9 bases remained unmatched. The chain's CDR3 is CASSPLGQGYGTDTQYF. The CDR3 DNA reads TGTGCCAGCTCACCTCTCGGACAGGGTTATGGCACAGATACGCAGTATTTT.

The chain uses TRBV7-9 and TRBJ2-1; 7 positions match TRBD2. The germline CDR1 and CDR2 sequences are SEHNR and FQNEAQ (reference sequence). With V trimmed by 5 bases and J by 16 bases, 8 bases remained unmatched. The CDR3 sequence is 11 residues long. CDR3 loop: CASSSGTGPFF. CDR3 bases: TGTGCCAGCAGCAGCGGGACTGGCCCTTTCTTC.

This clone was found once. J is TRBJ1-4 and V is TRBV7-6, with no clear D. Germline V CDR1 and CDR2: SGHVS, FNYEAQ. Deletions cut 2 bases from V and 2 bases from J, with 21 bases between. The CDR3 is 19 residues long. The CDR3 protein is CASSLRRQTPVATNEKLFF. The CDR3 DNA reads TGTGCCAGCAGCTTAAGGCGGCAGACACCCGTAGCGACTAATGAAAAACTGTTTTTT.